Listed here is a single T cell receptor beta chain. The CDR3 covers 15 residues. Trimming cost V 1 base and J 5 bases; bases outside gene matches: 4. Germline V CDR1 and CDR2: MGHRA, YSYEKL. The data originate from a study of blood T cell repertoires in COVID-19. Overall study: The study drew acute and convalescent COVID-19 samples from the United States, Italy and Spain. Sources were T cells, B-cell-depleted T cells, or PBMCs; the material itself was cDNA or gDNA.

Original processing notes: Nucleated cell number was recorded as an estimate derived from reference gene primer amplification. Clones were sequenced by immunoSEQ multiplex PCR, and TCRdb holds only the in-frame ones, with some missing. That table furnishes V, J and clone size, whereas the DNA furnished D and trimming. The sample lists around 400,000 clones, around 89% occurring once. The receptor was isolated from a man aged 35-49 years with acute or convalescent COVID-19. The genes are TRBV4-1 and TRBJ2-5, with TRBD2 matching 10 bases. The material sequenced was peripheral blood. CDR3 nucleotides: TGCGCCAGCAGCCAAGTTAGCGGGGGGTCGGAGACCCAGTACTTC. It codes for CASSQVSGGSETQYF.